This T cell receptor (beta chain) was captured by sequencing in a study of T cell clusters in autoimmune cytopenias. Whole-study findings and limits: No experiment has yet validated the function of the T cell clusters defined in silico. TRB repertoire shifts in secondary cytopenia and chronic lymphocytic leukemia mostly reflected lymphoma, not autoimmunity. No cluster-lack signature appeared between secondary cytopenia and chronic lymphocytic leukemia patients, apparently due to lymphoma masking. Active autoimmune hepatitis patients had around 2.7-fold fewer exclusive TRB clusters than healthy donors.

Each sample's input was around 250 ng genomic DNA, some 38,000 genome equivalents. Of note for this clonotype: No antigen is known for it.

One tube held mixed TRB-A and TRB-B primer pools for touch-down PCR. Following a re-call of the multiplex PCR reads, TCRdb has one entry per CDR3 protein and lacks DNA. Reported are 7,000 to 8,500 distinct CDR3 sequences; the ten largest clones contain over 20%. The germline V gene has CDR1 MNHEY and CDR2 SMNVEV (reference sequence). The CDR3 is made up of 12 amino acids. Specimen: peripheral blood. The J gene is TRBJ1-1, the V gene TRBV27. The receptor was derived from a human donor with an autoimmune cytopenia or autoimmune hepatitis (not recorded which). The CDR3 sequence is CASRGGSGEAFF.